The source of this T cell receptor (beta chain) is a study of blood T cell repertoires in COVID-19. Study as a whole: T cells, B-cell-depleted T cells, or PBMCs provided the cDNA or gDNA that served as material.

This CDR3 spans 15 amino acids. J gave up 5 bases and V 3 bases, and 7 bases lay outside the gene matches. Germline assignment: CDR1 SGDLS and CDR2 YYNGEE. The data were produced by immunoSEQ multiplex PCR, yet TCRdb's version contains in-frame clones alone and is incomplete. The sample shows over 85,000 clones, 65% to 90% of them seen only once. The V call is TRBV9, the J call TRBJ2-3; TRBD2 aligns across 9 bases. Sequenced input: peripheral blood. This TCR came from a man aged 55 to 69 with acute or convalescent COVID-19. The CDR3 DNA is TGTGCCAGCAGCGGTCTAGCGGGGTCCCGAGATACGCAGTATTTT. This codes for CASSGLAGSRDTQYF. Variable domain in full (rest from reference TRBV9 and TRBJ2-3): DSGVTQTPKHLITATGQRVTLRCSPRSGDLSVYWYQQSLDQGLQFLIQYYNGEERAKGNILERFSAQQFPDLHSELNLSSLELGDSALYFCASSGLAGSRDTQYFGPGTRLTVL.